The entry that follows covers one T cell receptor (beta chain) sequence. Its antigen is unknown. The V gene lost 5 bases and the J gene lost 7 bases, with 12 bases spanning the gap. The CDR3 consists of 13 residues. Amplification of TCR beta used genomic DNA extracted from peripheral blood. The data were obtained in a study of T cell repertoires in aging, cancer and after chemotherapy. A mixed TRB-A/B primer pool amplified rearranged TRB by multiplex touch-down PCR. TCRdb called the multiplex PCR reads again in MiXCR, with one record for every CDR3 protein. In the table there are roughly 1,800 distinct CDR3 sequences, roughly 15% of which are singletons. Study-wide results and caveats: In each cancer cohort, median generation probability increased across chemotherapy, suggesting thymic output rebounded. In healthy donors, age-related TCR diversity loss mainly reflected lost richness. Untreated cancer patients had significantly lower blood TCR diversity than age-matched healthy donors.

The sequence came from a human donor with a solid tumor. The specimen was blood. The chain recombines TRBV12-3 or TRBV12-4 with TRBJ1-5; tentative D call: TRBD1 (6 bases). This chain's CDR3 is CASSPGADQPQHF. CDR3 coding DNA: TGTGCCAGCAGTCCAGGGGCGGACCAGCCCCAGCATTTT.